This TCR beta chain was captured in a study of blood T cell repertoires in COVID-19. Generated by immunoSEQ multiplex PCR, the TCRdb table keeps only in-frame clones and is missing some. The sample lists fewer than 75,000 clones, over 80% seen once, with 8% to 9.5% in the top ten. The CDR3 totals 15 residues. Germline CDR1 reads SGHRS; CDR2 reads YFSETQ. Trimming stripped 0 bases from V and 3 bases from J, with 10 bases between. The sample holds a few counts of this clone. The sequenced sample was peripheral blood. The sequence came from a middle-aged man with active COVID-19. V usage is TRBV5-1 and J usage is TRBJ2-1; D gene uncertain. CDR3 sequence: CASSLVGRNYNEQFF. Written as DNA, the CDR3 is TGCGCCAGCAGCTTGGTGGGCAGAAACTACAATGAGCAGTTCTTC.